Presented here are 14 T cell receptor beta chains from one specimen sequenced in a study of cytomegalovirus exposure and HLA in healthy donors. The PCR used 60 Vbeta and 13 Jbeta primers. Sequencing was performed with immunoSEQ multiplex PCR; in TCRdb, only in-frame clones are kept and a portion is missing. In the table there are about 150,000 clones, roughly four fifths of which are singletons. Sequenced: PBMCs. The receptors originated from a man aged 30 to 39 in good health and CMV-seropositive.

The V gene is TRBV27, the J gene TRBJ2-2; no firm D call. V dropped 2 bases and J dropped 7 bases, with 5 bases sitting between them. Germline CDR1 and CDR2: MNHEY and SMNVEV (reference sequence). This CDR3 is 12 amino acids long. This CDR3 reads CASSLTNGELFF. The CDR3 DNA follows: TGTGCCAGCAGTTTAACAAACGGGGAGCTGTTTTTT.

This chain joins TRBV29-1 and TRBJ2-2; D is possibly TRBD1 (7 bases). The CDR3 spans 16 residues. Trimming pared 5 bases from V and 2 bases from J, leaving 18 bases between. CDR1 and CDR2 from the germline V gene are SQVTM and ANQGSEA. CDR3 nucleotide sequence: TGCAGCGTTTGCCCCAAGGAGGGGGCTAACACCGGGGAGCTGTTTTTT. It encodes CSVCPKEGANTGELFF.

The chain has TRBV5-1 and TRBJ2-5; 7 bases match TRBD2. V trimming: 4 bases; J trimming: 5 bases; junction bases outside the gene matches: 8. The germline V gene has CDR1 SGHRS and CDR2 YFSETQ. The CDR3 is made up of 14 amino acids. CDR3 in DNA: TGCGCCAGCAGCCTCGGGACTACTGTGGAGACCCAGTACTTC. It encodes CASSLGTTVETQYF.

The genes are TRBV5-4 and TRBJ2-7; D perhaps matches TRBD2 (5 bases). Germline CDR1 and CDR2: SGHNT and YYREEE (reference sequence). V lost 2 bases and J lost 2, with 11 bases in between. This CDR3 is 14 amino acids long. The CDR3 here is CASSLTDGTYEQYF. CDR3 coding DNA: TGTGCCAGCAGCTTAACGGACGGGACCTACGAGCAGTACTTC.

The J gene is TRBJ2-1, the V gene TRBV29-1, with D unclear. Germline assignment: CDR1 SQVTM and CDR2 ANQGSEA. Trimming removed 7 bases from V and 7 bases from J, with 11 bases in between. The CDR3 has 11 amino acids. CDR3: CSGFSRNEQFF. The CDR3 region has the DNA TGCAGCGGTTTTTCGCGAAATGAGCAGTTCTTC.

The rearrangement joins TRBV2 to TRBJ2-5; 10 bases agree with TRBD2. This CDR3 spans 14 amino acids. The germline CDR1 and CDR2 sequences are SNHLY and FYNNEI. V shed 4 bases and J 11 bases; nucleotides not matched to a gene: 10. The CDR3 sequence is CASSVLAGVQEQYF. CDR3 sequence (DNA): TGTGCCAGCAGTGTCCTAGCGGGAGTACAAGAGCAGTACTTC.

The chain carries TRBV28 and TRBJ2-7; 7 positions match TRBD2. The CDR3 runs 16 residues. V trimming: 3 bases; J trimming: 0 bases; junction bases outside the gene matches: 8. Germline CDR1 is MDHEN and CDR2 is SYDVKM. Written as DNA, the CDR3 is TGTGCCAGCAGTTTGGGCGGCGGGGGTGGCTCCTACGAGCAGTACTTC. This gives the protein CASSLGGGGGSYEQYF.

The chain combines TRBV10-2 with TRBJ2-3, with 11 bases fitting TRBD2. Germline V gives CDR1 WSHSY, CDR2 SAAADI. This CDR3 is built from 17 residues. V lost 2 bases, J lost 1 base, and 5 bases stayed unmatched. CDR3 in amino acids: CASSERTSGGRTDTQYF. In DNA form, the CDR3 reads TGCGCCAGCAGTGAGCGAACTAGCGGGGGCCGCACAGATACGCAGTATTTT.

The rearrangement links TRBV28 to TRBJ2-7, with 7 bases matching TRBD1. Germline loops: CDR1 MDHEN, CDR2 SYDVKM. Germline trimming cut 6 bases from V and 3 bases from J; bases unmatched to any gene: 2. CDR3 length: 12 amino acids. CDR3 sequence: CASSWTGYEQYF. CDR3 DNA: TGTGCCAGCAGCTGGACAGGCTACGAGCAGTACTTC. The full variable domain, in which reference TRBV28 and TRBJ2-7 provide the parts outside the CDR3, is DVKVTQSSRYLVKRTGEKVFLECVQDMDHENMFWYRQDPGLGLRLIYFSYDVKMKEKGDIPEGYSVSREKKERFSLILESASTNQTSMYLCASSWTGYEQYFGPGTRLTVT.

V usage is TRBV30 and J usage is TRBJ2-1; D is possibly TRBD2 (6 bases). V was cut by 5 bases and J by 7 bases, with 12 bases left in between. This CDR3 has 12 residues. CDR1 and CDR2 (germline): GTSNPN, SVGIG (reference sequence). CDR3 protein: CAWGLWRNEQFF. Written as DNA, the CDR3 is TGTGCCTGGGGACTATGGCGAAATGAGCAGTTCTTC.

The chain couples TRBV5-6 to TRBJ2-3, with TRBD1 as a possible D gene (5 bases). V lost 0 bases and J lost 4, with 12 bases in between. The germline V gene has CDR1 SGHDT and CDR2 YYEEEE. This CDR3 contains 15 residues. CDR3 loop: CASSLGQGYADTQYF. CDR3 nucleotide sequence: TGTGCCAGCAGCTTGGGGCAGGGTTACGCAGATACGCAGTATTTT.

The chain employs TRBV13 and TRBJ1-5; D is unclear. The CDR3 extends over 16 amino acids. Trimming took off 1 base at V and 3 bases at J, with 13 bases between the two ends. CDR1 and CDR2 (germline): PRHDT, FYEKMQ (reference sequence). The CDR3 DNA follows: TGTGCCAGCAGCTTAGTACGCCGGGATTACAATCAGCCCCAGCATTTT. Amino acid sequence: CASSLVRRDYNQPQHF.

The rearrangement links TRBV6-4 to TRBJ2-1, with 10 bases matching TRBD1. The V gene's germline CDR1 is MRHNA and CDR2 SNTAGT. This CDR3 is 13 amino acids long. The V gene end was trimmed by 6 bases and the J gene end by 6 bases; junction bases not matched to a gene: 2. The CDR3 sequence: CASSGQGGNEQFF. CDR3 nucleotide sequence: TGTGCCAGCAGCGGACAGGGGGGCAATGAGCAGTTCTTC.

The genes are TRBV5-1 and TRBJ2-3; TRBD1 agrees at 9 bases. Germline CDR1 reads SGHRS; CDR2 reads YFSETQ. After removal of 3 bases from V and 0 bases from J, the junction contained 2 bases not matched to a gene. There are 15 residues in the CDR3. The CDR3 DNA reads as TGCGCCAGCAGCTCAGACAGGGGGAGCACAGATACGCAGTATTTT. It translates to CASSSDRGSTDTQYF.